This T cell receptor beta chain was identified during a study of preoperative IRX-2 immunotherapy in early breast cancer (dated by TCRdb to about 2019). Library construction relied on the immunoSEQ multiplex PCR assay. TCRdb retrieved this table from immuneACCESS and kept in-frame rearrangements only. Not all clones are present; in checked studies, unresolved V genes account for under half, and no reason is known for the remainder. For this sample there are 55,000 to 70,000 clones; roughly 94% appear just once. Of the sample, roughly 1.5% is held by the ten largest clones. Here V drops 5 bases and J drops 3 bases, and the junction holds 10 bases not matched to any gene. The germline V gene supplies CDR1 MDHEN and CDR2 SYDVKM. Taken from cysteine to phenylalanine, the CDR3 has 15 residues. The DNA shown is the 45-base CDR3, in frame from base 1. A remark on this clone: Its target antigen remains unknown. Base qualities are missing; no much larger clone stands one base away.

The treatment or condition label on this specimen signifies: preoperative locoregional IRX-2 cytokine immunotherapy. The samples were obtained from a phase Ib study that tested preoperative, locoregional IRX-2 cytokine immunotherapy meant to prime immune responses. Patients with early-stage breast cancer who were given IRX-2 before surgery served as donors. The rearranged chain carries TRBV28 and TRBJ2-7; TRBD1 agrees with 7 junctional bases. This receptor was obtained from a human donor with breast cancer. This sample was taken from a patient treated with IRX-2 immunotherapy. The CDR3: CASSPTGSWRYEQYF. The DNA sequence is given as TGTGCCAGCAGTCCGACAGGGTCCTGGCGCTACGAGCAGTACTTC. Extended through the reference TRBV28 and TRBJ2-7 proteins, this CDR3 yields the full variable domain: DVKVTQSSRYLVKRTGEKVFLECVQDMDHENMFWYRQDPGLGLRLIYFSYDVKMKEKGDIPEGYSVSREKKERFSLILESASTNQTSMYLCASSPTGSWRYEQYFGPGTRLTVT.